This TCR beta chain was profiled in a study of T cells in localized non-small cell lung cancer. Broader study findings: Among the top 100 tumor clones, a median around 50 appeared in adjacent lung. Without multi-region sequencing, intratumor heterogeneity could not be excluded. Higher T cell density in the blood was associated with longer overall survival, whereas higher adjacent-lung clonality associated with shorter survival.

The data were produced by immunoSEQ multiplex PCR, yet TCRdb's version contains in-frame clones alone and is incomplete. The table lists some 50,000 clones, around 90% of them singletons. The CDR3 is made up of 14 amino acids. Per the germline V gene, CDR1 is SGHRS and CDR2 is YFSETQ. Trimming cost V 7 bases and J 5 bases, with 15 bases left between them. This clone was recorded once. Its antigen is as yet unknown. This sequence joins TRBV5-1 and TRBJ2-2; possibly TRBD1 or TRBD2 for D (6 bases each). The input for sequencing was PBMCs, taken before any cancer treatment. This TCR came from a female donor with stage II lung adenocarcinoma. CDR3 nucleotides: TGCGCCAGCGGGGAACAGGGAGGAACCGGGGAGCTGTTTTTT. It translates to CASGEQGGTGELFF.